This T cell receptor (beta chain) was retrieved from a study of blood T cells in healthy people across ages. The study's findings and limits: The fall in TCR beta diversity per million T cells was roughly linear with age.

Per germline, CDR1 LGHNA and CDR2 YSLEER. V shed 4 bases and J 3 bases; nucleotides not matched to a gene: 10. The CDR3 sequence is 17 residues long. A sample-barcoded 5' primer and a J-beta primer mix were used in a second PCR of roughly 6 to 11 cycles. One entry per CDR3 protein results from TCRdb running MiXCR on the 5' RACE reads. The sample holds roughly 1,800,000 distinct CDR3 sequences, about 50% seen once. The draw of peripheral blood yielded about 10 milliliters from each donor. Notes on this clonotype: Its specificity is not known.

The sequence was obtained from a woman between 35 and 50 years old in good health. The sample taken for sequencing was blood. This chain joins TRBV4-3 and TRBJ2-1; the match to TRBD2 covers 9 bases. This CDR3 reads CASSRSASGAFYNEQFF. DNA of the CDR3: TGCGCCAGCAGCCGTAGTGCTAGCGGGGCCTTCTACAATGAGCAGTTCTTC.